The 10 T cell receptor beta chains below come from one sample, sequenced in a study of tissue T cells after allogeneic stem cell transplantation. Sequencing used immunoSEQ multiplex PCR; TCRdb keeps in-frame clones, though not all of them. The sample yields just over 20,000 clones, approximately 70% seen once. Specimen: blood. The receptors come from a female BALB/c mouse in good health. For this strain, the MHC haplotype corresponds to H2-d.

As regards this clone: All gene names here are mouse names. Read data end 1 residue before the CDR3 end; the end is taken from the germline J gene. V usage is TRBV19 and J usage is TRBJ1-4; tentative D call: TRBD1 (5 bases). This CDR3 spans 15 amino acids. V was shortened by 1 base and J by 3 bases, with 10 bases between the two germline ends. Germline-derived CDR1 and CDR2 are FNHDT and SITEND (reference sequence). The sequenced CDR3 bases are TGTGCCAGCAGTATATCGGGGGGGGCCAACGAAAGATTATTT. Its protein is CASSISGGANERLF. The whole CDR3 region reads CASSISGGANERLFF.

Comments on this clone: Gene labels here are mouse ones. The read ends 1 residue before the CDR3 terminus; that terminus is restored from the germline J gene. V gene TRBV2 combines with J gene TRBJ2-3; TRBD2 aligns across 8 bases. The CDR3 contains 16 residues. Germline CDR1 LGHNA, CDR2 YSYQKL. V was pared by 0 bases and J by 2 bases, with 4 bases of the junction left unmatched. The sequenced part of the CDR3 DNA is TGTGCCAGCAGCCAAGAGGGGGGGGGCTATGCAGAAACGCTGTAT. Translation: CASSQEGGGYAETLY. The whole CDR3 region reads CASSQEGGGYAETLYF.

As to this clone: Gene names and germline match the mouse. Coverage ceases 1 residue before the CDR3 finishes, and the germline J gene fills in the end. V and J are TRBV13-2 and TRBJ2-4, with D possibly being TRBD2 (7 bases). Germline lookup yields CDR1 NNHNN and CDR2 SYGAGS (reference sequence). This CDR3 spans 16 amino acids. Trimming removed 0 bases at V and 0 bases at J, with 11 bases between. The CDR3 DNA, read in part, is TGTGCCAGCGGTGATGCAAGGGGGGCTAGTCAAAACACCTTGTAC. Residues: CASGDARGASQNTLY. The whole CDR3 reads CASGDARGASQNTLYF.

Worth noting for this clone: Genes and germline are mouse. The CDR3 end is not reached by the read, which stops 1 residue before it; the germline J gene fills it in. The genes are TRBV5 and TRBJ2-4; no clear D. Trimming shortened V by 0 bases and J by 1 base, and 2 bases separated the two germline ends. The germline V gene encodes CDR1 LGHNA and CDR2 YNLKQL (reference sequence). This CDR3 is 13 amino acids long. CDR3 residues: CASSQDGQNTLYF. Partial CDR3 DNA: TGTGCCAGCAGCCAAGACGGTCAAAACACCTTGTAC.

About this clone: Mouse gene names apply. The part of the CDR3 DNA that was read is TGTGCTAGCAGTTTGTGGGGAGGGAACACAGAAGTCTTC. Residues: CASSLWGGNTEVF. The whole CDR3 protein is CASSLWGGNTEVFF. The chain is built from TRBV29 and TRBJ1-1; D unresolved. Read coverage stops 1 residue before the CDR3 terminus; the germline J gene supplies the remainder. In germline, CDR1 is MSHET, CDR2 SYDVDS. This CDR3 is built from 14 residues. Trimming cost V 3 bases and J 1 base, with 9 bases left between them. Looking up the rest from reference TRBV29 and TRBJ1-1 gives the full variable domain: DMKVTQMPRYLIKRMGENVLLECGQDMSHETMYWYRQDPGLGLQLIYISYDVDSNSEGDIPKGYRVSRKKREHFSLILDSAKTNQTSVYFCASSLWGGNTEVFFGKGTRLTVV.

With regard to this clone: Gene labels here are mouse ones. The DNA ends 1 residue before the CDR3 does, and the rest of the CDR3 is filled in from the germline J gene. The gene calls are TRBV17 and TRBJ2-5, with 10 bases identical to TRBD2. Per the germline V gene, CDR1 is MNHDT and CDR2 is YYDKIL. Trimming took 6 bases from V and 2 from J; bases not matched to a gene: 5. The CDR3 has 15 residues. The sequenced CDR3 bases are TGTGCTAGCAGAGCCTGGGGGGGCGGCCAAGACACCCAGTAC. This sequence encodes CASRAWGGGQDTQY. The whole CDR3 reads CASRAWGGGQDTQYF.

As concerns this clone: Gene names are the mouse ones. Partial CDR3 DNA: TGTGCCAGCAGTTTCTATTTGGGGGGGCGCCAAGACACCCAGTAC. The encoded protein is CASSFYLGGRQDTQY. The whole CDR3 protein reads CASSFYLGGRQDTQYF. This chain links TRBV14 with TRBJ2-5, with 9 bases identical to TRBD2. The CDR3 is cut off 1 residue early in the read; its end comes from the germline J gene. Germline CDR1 and CDR2: SGHDT and FRDEAV. V shed 0 bases, J shed 2 bases, and the junction held 4 bases outside the gene matches. CDR3 length equals 16 residues.

This clone was detected a few times. Gene and germline names: mouse. CDR3 loop: CGALHGTSYEQYF. The DNA read from the CDR3 is TGTGGTGCTCTTCATGGGACTTCTTATGAACAGTAC. J is TRBJ2-7 and V is TRBV20, with D possibly TRBD2 on 6 matching bases. Read sequence stops 1 residue before the CDR3 end, and the germline J gene provides the missing end. The length of the CDR3 is 13 residues. The V and J ends lost 5 bases and 4 bases respectively, with 15 bases between them. Germline V gene sequence: CDR1 GFQATS, CDR2 STVNSAI.

On this clone itself: Any gene name here is a mouse gene name. The read terminates 1 residue ahead of where the CDR3 ends, so the germline J gene completes it. This chain uses TRBV13-2 with TRBJ1-4; D possibly corresponds to TRBD1 (6 bases). Germline lookup yields CDR1 NNHNN and CDR2 SYGAGS (reference sequence). CDR3 size: 14 residues. V gave up 0 bases and J gave up 8 bases, with 11 bases separating them. The CDR3 sequence: CASGDGGARERLFF. CDR3 DNA (partial): TGTGCCAGCGGTGATGGGGGGGCGCGAGAAAGATTATTT.

A single count supports this clone. The gene symbols are mouse symbols. The observed sequence ends 1 residue before the CDR3 terminus, with the missing tail filled in from the germline J gene. The genes are TRBV31 and TRBJ1-2; D ambiguous. V lost 1 base and J 3 bases, leaving 3 bases between the germline ends. Germline V CDR1 and CDR2: GKSSPN, SITVG. This CDR3 has 11 amino acids. The CDR3 is CAWSRDSDYTF. Incomplete CDR3 DNA: TGTGCCTGGAGTCGGGACTCCGACTACACC.